Listed here are 14 T cell receptor beta chains from one sample, sequenced in a study of T cell responses to AZD1222 COVID-19 vaccine. TCRdb keeps only in-frame clones here, not all; method: immunoSEQ multiplex PCR. The sample yields roughly 150,000 clones, around 90% seen once. This specimen was peripheral blood, taken 28 days after the second AZD1222 dose. The receptors were gathered from an adult who received the AZD1222 COVID-19 vaccine.

V and J are TRBV4-2 and TRBJ2-7, with 10 bases aligning to TRBD2. The CDR3 contains 16 residues. The germline V gene encodes CDR1 LGHNA and CDR2 YNFKEQ. The J segment lost 6 bases and the V segment lost 4 bases, leaving 12 bases of the junction unmatched. The CDR3 spells CASSPTPSGSLSEQYF. CDR3 nucleotides: TGTGCCAGCAGCCCGACCCCTAGCGGGAGTCTTTCCGAGCAGTACTTC.

This clone is a singleton in its sample. V gene TRBV5-1 combines with J gene TRBJ2-7; 10 bases fit TRBD2. Germline V CDR1 and CDR2: SGHRS, YFSETQ. This CDR3 contains 15 residues. V lost 3 bases and J lost 2; bases outside the gene matches: 5. CDR3 protein: CASSSGLAPTYEQYF. The DNA for the CDR3 is TGCGCCAGCAGCTCGGGACTAGCGCCGACCTACGAGCAGTACTTC. Supplemented by reference TRBV5-1 and TRBJ2-7, the full variable domain reads KAGVTQTPRYLIKTRGQQVTLSCSPISGHRSVSWYQQTPGQGLQFLFEYFSETQRNKGNFPGRFSGRQFSNSRSEMNVSTLELGDSALYLCASSSGLAPTYEQYFGPGTRLTVT.

This rearrangement joins TRBV3-1 (or the pseudogene TRBV3-2) to TRBJ2-7; no clear D. Trimming took off 1 base at V and 6 bases at J, with 10 bases between the two ends. CDR1 LGHDT and CDR2 YNNKEL come from the germline V gene (reference sequence). This CDR3 contains 13 residues. The CDR3 region has the DNA TGTGCCAGCAGCCAAGTGAGGTCTACCGAGCAGTACTTC. It yields the protein CASSQVRSTEQYF.

This sequence joins TRBV4-1 and TRBJ2-1; the D is unclear. Trimming cost V 0 bases and J 8 bases, with 8 bases left between them. This CDR3 has 13 amino acids. Germline V gives CDR1 MGHRA, CDR2 YSYEKL. The CDR3, as DNA: TGCGCCAGCAGCCAAGATCCGGGCTATGAGCAGTTCTTC. Its protein is CASSQDPGYEQFF.

The rearrangement uses TRBV19 and TRBJ1-2; no definite D call. Germline V gene lookup returns CDR1 LNHDA and CDR2 SQIVND (reference sequence). Trimming stripped 4 bases from V and 3 bases from J, with 9 bases between. The CDR3 extends over 13 amino acids. In DNA, the CDR3 is TGTGCCAGTAGTACAGTGGGCTACTATGGCTACACCTTC. It encodes CASSTVGYYGYTF.

Only one count was recorded for this clone. The chain carries TRBV12-5 and TRBJ1-1; 8 bases align to TRBD1. Germline V gene data show CDR1 as LGHNT and CDR2 as FRNRAP. The trim removed 1 base at V and 11 bases at J, leaving 15 bases unmatched. The CDR3 has 16 residues. In DNA, the CDR3 is TGTGCTAGTGGTTTGGGAGCCTCTGGGACAGGAGGTCTCGCTTTCTTT. Translation: CASGLGASGTGGLAFF.

This sequence joins TRBV2 and TRBJ2-7; 13 nucleotides match TRBD2. Germline CDR1 is SNHLY and CDR2 is FYNNEI. This CDR3 has 16 residues. V gave up 8 bases and J gave up 0 bases; unmatched junction bases: 7. CDR3 sequence reads: CASRRTSGRNSYEQYF. In nucleotides, the CDR3 is TGTGCCAGCCGACGGACTAGCGGGAGAAACTCCTACGAGCAGTACTTC.

Comment on this clone: This specimen includes other DNA sequences encoding the same CDR3. The V and J genes are TRBV3-1 (or the pseudogene TRBV3-2) and TRBJ2-1; 7 positions match TRBD2. V lost 1 base and J lost 4; bases outside the gene matches: 4. Germline CDR1 LGHDT, CDR2 YNNKEL (reference sequence). This CDR3 spans 15 amino acids. As DNA, the CDR3 is TGTGCCAGCAGCCAAGGGACTAGTTCATACAATGAGCAGTTCTTC. Its translation is CASSQGTSSYNEQFF.

The chain joins TRBV7-2 to TRBJ1-3; unclear D gene. The germline V gene encodes CDR1 SGHTA and CDR2 FQGNSA. This CDR3 comprises 15 residues. The germline V and J ends were trimmed by 5 bases and 0 bases, with 11 bases remaining between them. The DNA for the CDR3 is TGTGCCAGCAGCCCAAATCACCCCTCTGGAAACACCATATATTTT. It translates to CASSPNHPSGNTIYF.

CDR3 protein: CASSLPTERFGEQYF. The CDR3 coding sequence is TGTGCCAGCAGCTTACCCACCGAAAGGTTTGGCGAGCAGTACTTC. V usage is TRBV7-9 and J usage is TRBJ2-7; the D is unclear. Germline V gives CDR1 SEHNR, CDR2 FQNEAQ (reference sequence). V was cut by 2 bases and J by 6 bases, with 17 bases left in between. CDR3 length: 15 residues.

The chain couples TRBV6-5 to TRBJ1-3; D not resolved. Germline values: CDR1 MNHEY, CDR2 SVGAGI. The V gene lost 6 bases and the J gene lost 0 bases, with 12 bases spanning the gap. This CDR3 has 15 residues. The CDR3: CASRANELSGNTIYF. The CDR3 region has the DNA TGTGCCAGCAGAGCTAATGAACTCTCTGGAAACACCATATATTTT.

The chain joins TRBV19 to TRBJ2-3, with TRBD1 identical over 8 bases. CDR3 length: 14 amino acids. Germline V CDR1 and CDR2: LNHDA, SQIVND (reference sequence). V shed 11 bases, J shed 3 bases, and the junction held 10 bases outside the gene matches. Here the CDR3 reads CASARDRGTDTQYF. The DNA of the CDR3 is TGTGCCTCTGCGCGAGACAGGGGTACAGATACGCAGTATTTT.

The CDR3 bases are TGTGCAAGTCGCCGGAGCGGCGGGAGGGCCTACGAGCAGTACTTC. It yields the protein CASRRSGGRAYEQYF. This chain links TRBV12-2 with TRBJ2-7; the tabulated D call, TRBD2, remains unverified against the DNA. TRBV12-2 represents a pseudogene. This CDR3 contains 15 residues.

The chain links TRBV19 to TRBJ2-3, with a possible D match to TRBD1 (5 bases). Germline V gene sequence: CDR1 LNHDA, CDR2 SQIVND (reference sequence). The CDR3 contains 14 residues. The V end was cut by 9 bases, the J end by 0 bases, with 13 bases between. CDR3 residues: CASAKGPSTDTQYF. The CDR3 DNA reads TGTGCCAGCGCTAAGGGGCCCAGCACAGATACGCAGTATTTT.